The 8 T cell receptor beta chains reported below all come from one sample, sequenced in a study of sequential checkpoint blockade in melanoma. Sequencing was performed with immunoSEQ multiplex PCR; in TCRdb, only in-frame clones are kept and a portion is missing. The sample lists some 3,400 clones, approximately 54% occurring once. Described treatment: randomized to nivolumab then ipilimumab (arm A) or the reverse (arm B). Specimen: CD8+ T cells sorted from blood (inferred from file names), collected from a patient given nivolumab and ipilimumab in sequence. The receptors shown here come from a human donor with melanoma.

V and J are TRBV29-1 and TRBJ2-3; D is unclear. V lost 4 bases and J lost 0, with 8 bases in between. The CDR3 covers 13 residues. CDR1 SQVTM and CDR2 ANQGSEA come from the germline V gene. CDR3 bases: TGCAGCGTTGTTTCTTTTAGCACAGATACGCAGTATTTT. Its protein product is CSVVSFSTDTQYF.

This clone has only a few counts. The V gene is TRBV4-1, the J gene TRBJ2-7; 9 bases agree with TRBD1. Losses at the gene ends were 1 base for V and 2 bases for J; bases not matched to a gene: 3. The CDR3 runs 15 residues. Germline V gene sequence: CDR1 MGHRA, CDR2 YSYEKL. The CDR3 region has the DNA TGCGCCAGCAGCCAAGGACAGGGGGGAACCTACGAGCAGTACTTC. It codes for CASSQGQGGTYEQYF.

The V and J genes are TRBV6-6 and TRBJ2-7, with D possibly TRBD1 on 5 matching bases. The germline CDR1 and CDR2 sequences are MNHNY and SVGAGI (reference sequence). The V end was cut by 4 bases, the J end by 3 bases, with 13 bases between. This CDR3 comprises 14 residues. CDR3 region: CASSSQTDSYEQYF. The CDR3 DNA follows: TGTGCCAGCAGTTCCCAAACCGACAGCTACGAGCAGTACTTC.

J is TRBJ2-7 and V is TRBV5-1, with 10 bases matching TRBD1. CDR1 and CDR2 (germline): SGHRS, YFSETQ. V shed 0 bases and J 4 bases; nucleotides not matched to a gene: 1. The CDR3 spans 14 residues. The CDR3 DNA follows: TGCGCCAGCAGCTTGGGGACAGGGGGGTACGAGCAGTACTTC. Protein sequence: CASSLGTGGYEQYF.

V and J are TRBV9 and TRBJ2-7; the match to TRBD2 covers 13 bases. Trimming removed 4 bases from V and 7 bases from J; junction bases left unmatched: 5. CDR1 and CDR2 from the germline V gene are SGDLS and YYNGEE. This CDR3 has 14 residues. The CDR3 DNA reads as TGTGCCAGCAGCAGGACTAGCGGGAGTTGGGAGCAGTACTTC. Its translation is CASSRTSGSWEQYF.

This chain connects TRBV2 to TRBJ1-1; a possible D gene is TRBD1 (5 bases). Germline CDR1 SNHLY, CDR2 FYNNEI. CDR3 length: 17 amino acids. V lost 1 base to trimming and J lost 2 bases, with 17 bases between them. CDR3 amino acids: CASSEGVAGGANTEAFF. DNA for the CDR3: TGTGCCAGCAGTGAAGGGGTCGCCGGTGGGGCTAACACTGAAGCTTTCTTT.

CDR3 sequence: CASRGGEAFF. DNA of the CDR3: TGTGCCAGCAGAGGGGGTGAAGCTTTCTTT. This chain connects TRBV6-1 to TRBJ1-1; D is possibly TRBD1 (6 bases). The CDR3 has 10 residues. V lost 6 bases and J 7 bases, leaving 6 bases between the germline ends. Germline CDR1 and CDR2: MNHNS and SASEGT.

This chain joins TRBV7-6 and TRBJ2-3; weak D call: TRBD2 (7 bases). V dropped 1 base and J dropped 2 bases, with 10 bases sitting between them. CDR3 length equals 15 residues. Germline assignment: CDR1 SGHVS and CDR2 FNYEAQ. In nucleotides, the CDR3 is TGTGCCAGCAGCTTAGGGGGGGGCCCCACAGATACGCAGTATTTT. Its translation is CASSLGGGPTDTQYF. The entire variable domain, with the rest obtained from reference TRBV7-6 and TRBJ2-3, is as follows: GAGVSQSPRYKVTKRGQDVALRCDPISGHVSLYWYRQALGQGPEFLTYFNYEAQQDKSGLPNDRFSAERPEGSISTLTIQRTEQRDSAMYRCASSLGGGPTDTQYFGPGTRLTVL.